This T cell receptor (beta chain) came from a study of shared T cell receptors in the human thymus. The CDR3 loop spans 19 amino acids. CDR1 and CDR2 (germline): MGHRA, YSYEKL. V lost 0 bases to trimming and J lost 4 bases, with 24 bases between them. Sequenced by immunoSEQ multiplex PCR; TCRdb stores in-frame clones only, minus some. The sample shows some 640,000 clones, more than 70% of them seen only once. The same specimen was also included in a second study, on human thymus T cells. That investigation notes: Serving as donors were healthy Finnish infants, each of whom was having open corrective surgery for congenital heart defects. Corrective cardiac operations yielded the resected thymus tissue. Thymic and blood repertoires appeared to show biased V and J gene usage.

The sequenced sample consisted of thymocytes. This TCR derives from a boy younger than two with a congenital heart defect. This chain connects TRBV4-1 to TRBJ1-2; unclear D gene. DNA for the CDR3: TGCGCCAGCAGCCAAGAAAGTGGTCTGAGGGTAGGGCCCACCTATGGCTACACCTTC. Its protein is CASSQESGLRVGPTYGYTF.